The sequence of this TCR beta chain was determined in a study of cytomegalovirus exposure and HLA in healthy donors. The overall study: The study placed 80% to 85% of its roughly 400 genotyped donors in the Caucasian-associated ancestry cluster.

The study ran its PCR with 60 Vbeta and 13 Jbeta primers. Sequencing used immunoSEQ multiplex PCR; TCRdb keeps in-frame clones, though not all of them. Of about 150,000 clones listed, around 75% are singletons. Overall study results and limits: In an earlier analysis, productive rearrangement rates for most beta V segments clustered near 87% or 30%. A later analysis linked a missense DCLRE1C variant to TCR beta V- and J-gene trimming. There were over 150 TCR beta chains listed as cytomegalovirus-associated.

As for this clone: Antigen: not known.

CDR1 and CDR2 (germline): SEHNR, FQNEAQ (reference sequence). Trimming removed 5 bases from V and 8 bases from J, with 17 bases in between. The CDR3 consists of 14 residues. This chain links TRBV7-9 with TRBJ2-3, with TRBD1 as a possible D gene (5 bases). The sequence derives from a human donor in good health. Specimen: PBMCs. CDR3: CASSLGAVQSTQYF. In DNA form, the CDR3 reads TGTGCCAGCAGCCTTGGGGCCGTGCAGAGTACGCAGTATTTT.